The sequence of this TCR beta chain was determined in a study of T cells in Graves' hyperthyroidism and ophthalmopathy. The germline CDR1 and CDR2 sequences are SGHAT and FQNNGV. This CDR3 comprises 16 residues. The V and J ends lost 1 base and 4 bases, in that order; junction bases with no gene match: 5. From RNA transcripts, TCR beta CDR3 regions were amplified. Initially, a first-round RT-PCR of the TCR CDR3 employed the HTBI primer set. TCRdb re-called the multiplex PCR reads through MiXCR, storing one row per CDR3 protein. Here the sample spans approximately 490,000 distinct CDR3 sequences, 20% to 25% being singletons. Ten or more counts support this clonotype.

This TCR came from a woman between 65 and 79 years old with Graves' ophthalmopathy. V and J are TRBV11-2 and TRBJ2-3; TRBD2 agrees at 10 bases. Sequenced: blood. The DNA for the CDR3 is TGTGCCAGCAGCTTAGTGAGCGGACTAGCGGCAGATACGCAGTATTTT. It translates to CASSLVSGLAADTQYF.